These 2 T cell receptor beta chains were sequenced from one sample in a study of T cell responses to AZD1222 COVID-19 vaccine. The table came from immunoSEQ multiplex PCR; TCRdb's copy has only in-frame clones and leaves some out. This sample has over 85,000 clones, with almost 90% found just once. The source material was peripheral blood, sampled on day 0 of AZD1222 vaccination. The source of these receptors is an adult in good health.

The J gene is TRBJ1-4, the V gene TRBV27; D gene ambiguous. V was trimmed by 9 bases and J by 7 bases, leaving 15 bases between them. The CDR3 extends over 13 amino acids. In germline, CDR1 is MNHEY, CDR2 SMNVEV (reference sequence). This CDR3 reads CASGGKGIEKLFF. For the CDR3, the DNA is TGTGCCAGTGGAGGGAAGGGTATTGAAAAACTGTTTTTT.

The genes are TRBV5-4 and TRBJ1-2; 9 bases are shared with TRBD1. The CDR3 is made up of 16 amino acids. The junction had 7 bases not matched to a gene; V was cut back by 1 base and J by 3 bases. Germline V gene data show CDR1 as SGHNT and CDR2 as YYREEE (reference sequence). CDR3 DNA sequence: TGTGCCAGCAGCTTGAGCGGGACAGGGCTCTACTATGGCTACACCTTC. It encodes CASSLSGTGLYYGYTF.